This T cell receptor beta chain appears in the sequencing data of a study of OX40 agonist ivuxolimab in advanced cancers. Background on the study: Among those enrolled, mean age was about 58 years (range roughly 20 to 79) and approximately 83% were male. Overall study findings and caveats: CD4+ and CD8+ T cells in blood underwent clonal expansion by week 6 at 0.1 to 3.0 mg/kg. The specificity for antigen of the expanded peripheral T cells was not determined. On average, a greater number of expanded clones characterised CD8+ T cells relative to CD4+.

For this clone: What it recognizes is unknown.

The V gene lost 0 bases and the J gene lost 0 bases, with 15 bases spanning the gap. Germline lookup yields CDR1 MGHRA and CDR2 YSYEKL. The CDR3 covers 17 residues. Libraries were prepared by immunoSEQ multiplex PCR; TCRdb keeps only in-frame clonotypes and omits some of them. The sample has tens of thousands of clones, around 80% seen once. This specimen consisted of CD4+ or CD8+ T cells sorted from blood, obtained in a trial of the OX40 agonist ivuxolimab. The chain links TRBV4-1 to TRBJ2-7; D uncertain. This clonotype originated in an adult with an advanced solid tumor such as melanoma, head and neck, liver or kidney cancer. The chain's CDR3 is CASSQDPEGPLSYEQYF. CDR3 DNA: TGCGCCAGCAGCCAAGACCCCGAAGGACCCCTCTCCTACGAGCAGTACTTC.